This T cell receptor beta chain was captured by sequencing in a study of CD8 T cells in Susac syndrome. Study-wide results and caveats: The study acknowledged a relatively small number of individuals in its TCR sequencing and HLA analysis.

Germline V gives CDR1 MNHEY, CDR2 SVGAGI. The CDR3 is 16 residues long. The trim removed 5 bases at V and 5 bases at J, leaving 9 bases unmatched. The RNA, about 0.5 to 1 ug, was put through reverse transcription using random hexamers. TCRdb re-called the immunoSEQ multiplex PCR reads with MiXCR, one entry per CDR3 protein. The table records around 130,000 distinct CDR3 sequences, roughly 92% of them present only once. This clonotype has only one observation. No antigen is known for it. CD8+ and CD4+ T cells circulating in blood were sequenced for TCR beta. While CD8+ and CD4+ T cells were isolated negatively, TEMRA cells were enriched by FACS.

The source of this sequence is a human donor in good health. Sequencing used CD4+ T cells from PBMCs. The chain carries TRBV6-5 and TRBJ2-5; 12 bases are a match to TRBD2. The CDR3 region has the DNA TGTGCCAGCAGTAAACTCGGACTAGCGGGATCGGAGACCCAGTACTTC. Protein: CASSKLGLAGSETQYF.